The 16 T cell receptor beta chains given below trace back to one sample, sequenced in a study of cytomegalovirus exposure and HLA in healthy donors. The assay was immunoSEQ multiplex PCR, and TCRdb's table has in-frame clones only and misses some. The repertoire has 75,000 to 90,000 clones, 85% to 95% of them found once; the top ten carry more than 0.6%. Sequenced: PBMCs. These receptors originate from a young woman in good health and CMV-seronegative.

The chain is built from TRBV12-5 and TRBJ1-3; 8 bases are a match to TRBD1. The CDR3 covers 18 residues. V gave up 2 bases and J gave up 1 base; unmatched junction bases: 10. CDR1 is LGHNT, CDR2 FRNRAP, per germline. CDR3 sequence: CASGLMTTGAISGNTIYF. CDR3 DNA: TGTGCTAGTGGTTTGATGACGACAGGGGCGATATCTGGAAACACCATATATTTT.

The chain couples TRBV12-5 to TRBJ2-7; D is perhaps TRBD1 (6 bases). CDR3 size: 12 residues. Looked up from germline, CDR1 is LGHNT and CDR2 is FRNRAP. CDR3 loop: CAPAGQIYEQYF. The DNA of the CDR3 is TGTGCCCCGGCTGGACAGATCTACGAGCAGTACTTC.

The V gene is TRBV5-1, the J gene TRBJ1-3; 9 bases are shared with TRBD1. Germline trimming cut 7 bases from V and 11 bases from J; bases unmatched to any gene: 10. The CDR3 sequence is 13 residues long. Germline V CDR1 and CDR2: SGHRS, YFSETQ. The CDR3 spells CASSPGQGRAIYF. The CDR3, as DNA: TGCGCCAGCTCCCCGGGACAGGGACGCGCCATATATTTT.

Only one count was recorded for this clone. The chain is built from TRBV7-9 and TRBJ1-2; 9 bases map to TRBD1. Germline V CDR1 and CDR2: SEHNR, FQNEAQ (reference sequence). The length of the CDR3 is 14 residues. Losses at the gene ends were 2 bases for V and 8 bases for J; bases not matched to a gene: 6. CDR3 nucleotides: TGTGCCAGCAGCTTACCCGGGACAGGGACCGGCTACACCTTC. Protein product: CASSLPGTGTGYTF.

V is TRBV6-1 and J is TRBJ2-7; 10 bases are shared with TRBD1. Germline assignment: CDR1 MNHNS and CDR2 SASEGT. V lost 6 bases to trimming and J lost 0 bases; unmatched junction nucleotides: 5. The CDR3 consists of 15 residues. The CDR3 protein is CASSMGTGASYEQYF. The CDR3 region has the DNA TGTGCCAGCAGCATGGGGACAGGGGCCTCCTACGAGCAGTACTTC.

This chain links TRBV18 with TRBJ1-1, with TRBD1 matching 8 bases. The CDR3 is 13 amino acids. The germline CDR1 and CDR2 sequences are KGHSH and LQKENI. Trimming at V came to 5 bases and at J to 4 bases, leaving 3 bases not matched to a gene. CDR3 in amino acids: CASSEDRVTEAFF. The CDR3 nucleotides are TGTGCCAGCTCAGAGGACAGGGTCACTGAAGCTTTCTTT.

The J gene is TRBJ2-5, the V gene TRBV25-1, with D perhaps matching TRBD1 (6 bases). Trimming took 5 bases from V and 3 from J, leaving 19 bases between them. This CDR3 is built from 16 residues. Germline values: CDR1 MGHDK, CDR2 SYGVNS. CDR3 loop: CASSPSTGTPKETQYF. In DNA, the CDR3 is TGTGCCAGCAGTCCTTCGACCGGGACACCAAAAGAGACCCAGTACTTC.

This clone was seen once. This chain joins TRBV21-1 and TRBJ1-1; no DNA check was done on the table's D call, TRBD1. TRBV21-1 is a pseudogene segment. This CDR3 contains 16 residues. CDR3 sequence reads: CASSPRRTGANTEAFF. In DNA form, the CDR3 reads TGTGCCAGCAGCCCCCGGAGGACAGGGGCTAACACTGAAGCTTTCTTT.

This chain links TRBV6-1 with TRBJ1-2; 10 positions match TRBD1. The germline V gene has CDR1 MNHNS and CDR2 SASEGT. The junction had 2 bases not matched to a gene; V was cut back by 4 bases and J by 6 bases. This CDR3 contains 13 residues. The CDR3 spells CASSVGTGDGYTF. Written as DNA, the CDR3 is TGTGCCAGCAGTGTCGGGACAGGGGATGGCTACACCTTC.

This chain connects TRBV5-4 to TRBJ1-6; D uncertain. Looked up from germline, CDR1 is SGHNT and CDR2 is YYREEE (reference sequence). Trimming removed 2 bases from V and 5 bases from J, with 20 bases in between. The length of the CDR3 is 18 residues. CDR3 loop: CASSFRGLRAADNSPLHF. The CDR3 DNA reads as TGTGCCAGCAGCTTTCGGGGTCTCCGGGCAGCAGATAATTCACCCCTCCACTTT. The full variable domain, rest sourced from reference TRBV5-4 and TRBJ1-6, is ETGVTQSPTHLIKTRGQQVTLRCSSQSGHNTVSWYQQALGQGPQFIFQYYREEENGRGNFPPRFSGLQFPNYSSELNVNALELDDSALYLCASSFRGLRAADNSPLHFGNGTRLTVT.

This clone was seen just once. The rearrangement links TRBV6-5 to TRBJ2-7; TRBD2 might be the D (6 bases). V lost 6 bases, J lost 0 bases, and 12 bases lay in between. CDR3 length: 14 amino acids. The V gene's germline CDR1 is MNHEY and CDR2 SVGAGI. DNA of the CDR3: TGTGCCAGCAGCCGCGGGGCGAGCTCCTACGAGCAGTACTTC. Its translation is CASSRGASSYEQYF.

This chain joins TRBV10-3 and TRBJ2-7; D remains unclear. V was clipped by 0 bases and J by 4 bases, with 7 bases between them. CDR3 length: 13 amino acids. In germline, CDR1 is ENHRY, CDR2 SYGVKD. The CDR3: CAISESSLYEQYF. The CDR3 region has the DNA TGTGCCATCAGTGAGTCGTCTCTTTACGAGCAGTACTTC.

This clone was recorded only once. The chain carries TRBV5-1 and TRBJ1-2, with 8 bases fitting TRBD1. Trimming took 2 bases from V and 7 from J; bases not matched to a gene: 13. The CDR3 covers 16 residues. Germline-derived CDR1 and CDR2 are SGHRS and YFSETQ. DNA of the CDR3: TGCGCCAGCAGCTTAGGTTACGGAGACAGGGGATCTGGCTACACCTTC. Its protein is CASSLGYGDRGSGYTF. The whole variable domain, remainder taken from reference TRBV5-1 and TRBJ1-2, is KAGVTQTPRYLIKTRGQQVTLSCSPISGHRSVSWYQQTPGQGLQFLFEYFSETQRNKGNFPGRFSGRQFSNSRSEMNVSTLELGDSALYLCASSLGYGDRGSGYTFGSGTRLTVV.

The rearrangement links TRBV11-2 to TRBJ2-7, with 7 bases lining up with TRBD1. Germline CDR1 and CDR2: SGHAT and FQNNGV. V dropped 0 bases and J dropped 2; count of bases not matched to a gene: 10. This CDR3 is 17 amino acids long. The CDR3 sequence is CASSLDQGQIIPYEQYF. The CDR3 bases are TGTGCCAGCAGCTTAGATCAGGGACAGATAATCCCCTACGAGCAGTACTTC.

The V and J genes are TRBV5-1 and TRBJ2-7; 7 bases map to TRBD2. J gave up 6 bases and V 0 bases, and 3 bases lay outside the gene matches. This CDR3 spans 13 amino acids. Germline V gene lookup returns CDR1 SGHRS and CDR2 YFSETQ. The CDR3 nucleotides are TGCGCCAGCAGCTTGGCGGGGAGGGTCGAGCAGTACTTC. It encodes CASSLAGRVEQYF. Drawing the rest from reference TRBV5-1 and TRBJ2-7, the complete variable domain is KAGVTQTPRYLIKTRGQQVTLSCSPISGHRSVSWYQQTPGQGLQFLFEYFSETQRNKGNFPGRFSGRQFSNSRSEMNVSTLELGDSALYLCASSLAGRVEQYFGPGTRLTVT.

The V and J genes are TRBV28 and TRBJ2-1; the D gene is possibly TRBD2 (6 bases). V was shortened by 3 bases and J by 5 bases, with 17 bases between the two germline ends. Per germline, CDR1 MDHEN and CDR2 SYDVKM. The CDR3 runs 16 residues. CDR3 amino acids: CASSFGGLPYNNEQFF. The CDR3 coding sequence is TGTGCCAGCAGTTTCGGGGGTCTGCCCTACAACAATGAGCAGTTCTTC.